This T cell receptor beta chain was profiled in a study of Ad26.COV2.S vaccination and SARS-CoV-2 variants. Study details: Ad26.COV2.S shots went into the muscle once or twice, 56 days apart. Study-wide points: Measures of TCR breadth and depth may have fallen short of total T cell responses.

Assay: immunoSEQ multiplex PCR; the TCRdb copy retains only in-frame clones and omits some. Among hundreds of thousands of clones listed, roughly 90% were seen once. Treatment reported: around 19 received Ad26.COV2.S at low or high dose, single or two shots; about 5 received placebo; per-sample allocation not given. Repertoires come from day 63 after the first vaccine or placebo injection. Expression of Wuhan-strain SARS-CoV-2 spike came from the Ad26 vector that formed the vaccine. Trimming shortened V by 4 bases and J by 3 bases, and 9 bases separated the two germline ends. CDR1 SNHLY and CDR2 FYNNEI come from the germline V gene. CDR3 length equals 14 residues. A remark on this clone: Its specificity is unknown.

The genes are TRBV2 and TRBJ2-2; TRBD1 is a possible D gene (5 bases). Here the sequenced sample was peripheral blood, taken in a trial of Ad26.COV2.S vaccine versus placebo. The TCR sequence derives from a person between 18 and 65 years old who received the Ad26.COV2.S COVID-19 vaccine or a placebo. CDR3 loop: CASSVLGDTGELFF. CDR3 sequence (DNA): TGTGCCAGCAGTGTTTTAGGGGACACCGGGGAGCTGTTTTTT. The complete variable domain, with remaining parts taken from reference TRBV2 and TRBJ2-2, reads EPEVTQTPSHQVTQMGQEVILRCVPISNHLYFYWYRQILGQKVEFLVSFYNNEISEKSEIFDDQFSVERPDGSNFTLKIRSTKLEDSAMYFCASSVLGDTGELFFGEGSRLTVL.